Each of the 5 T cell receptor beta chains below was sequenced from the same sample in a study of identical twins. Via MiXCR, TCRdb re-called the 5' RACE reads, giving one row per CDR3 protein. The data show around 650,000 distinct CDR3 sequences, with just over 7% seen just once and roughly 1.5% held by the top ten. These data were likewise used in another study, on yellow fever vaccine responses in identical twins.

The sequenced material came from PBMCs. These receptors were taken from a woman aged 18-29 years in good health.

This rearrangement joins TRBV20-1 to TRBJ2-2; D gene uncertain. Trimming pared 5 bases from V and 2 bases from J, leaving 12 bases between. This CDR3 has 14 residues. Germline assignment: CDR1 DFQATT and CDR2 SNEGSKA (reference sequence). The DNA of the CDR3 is TGCAGTGCTCAACGTGGCGGAAACACCGGGGAGCTGTTTTTT. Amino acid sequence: CSAQRGGNTGELFF.

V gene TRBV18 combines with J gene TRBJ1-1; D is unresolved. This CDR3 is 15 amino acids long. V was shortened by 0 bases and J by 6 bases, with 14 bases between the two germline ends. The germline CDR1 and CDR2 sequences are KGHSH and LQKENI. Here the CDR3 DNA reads TGTGCCAGCTCACCACCGGTGGCGGAGGGAGCTGAAGCTTTCTTT. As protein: CASSPPVAEGAEAFF.

The CDR3 is CASNSGDSDNEQFF. The CDR3 DNA is TGTGCCAGCAACTCGGGAGATTCCGACAATGAGCAGTTCTTC. This chain uses TRBV9 with TRBJ2-1, with a tentative D call TRBD2 (6 bases). V gave up 6 bases and J gave up 5 bases, with 15 bases separating them. The CDR3 has 14 residues. Germline V gene lookup returns CDR1 SGDLS and CDR2 YYNGEE. Full variable domain (missing parts from reference TRBV9 and TRBJ2-1): DSGVTQTPKHLITATGQRVTLRCSPRSGDLSVYWYQQSLDQGLQFLIQYYNGEERAKGNILERFSAQQFPDLHSELNLSSLELGDSALYFCASNSGDSDNEQFFGPGTRLTVL.

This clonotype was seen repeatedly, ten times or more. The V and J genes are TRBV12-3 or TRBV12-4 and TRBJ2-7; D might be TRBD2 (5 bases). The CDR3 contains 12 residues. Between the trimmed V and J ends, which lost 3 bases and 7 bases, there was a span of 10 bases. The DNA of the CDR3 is TGTGCCAGCAGTTTGTCCGGGGTTGAGCAGTACGTC. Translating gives CASSLSGVEQYV.

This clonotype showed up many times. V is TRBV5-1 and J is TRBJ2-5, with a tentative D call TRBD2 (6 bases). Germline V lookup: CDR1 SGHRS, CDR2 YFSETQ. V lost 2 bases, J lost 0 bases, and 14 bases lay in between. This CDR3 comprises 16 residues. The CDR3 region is CASSLKTSSYQETQYF. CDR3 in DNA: TGCGCCAGCAGCTTAAAAACTAGCTCGTACCAAGAGACCCAGTACTTC.